The 32 T cell receptor beta chains below come from one sample, sequenced in a study of blood T cell repertoires in COVID-19. TCRdb's copy holds only in-frame clones and misses some; the assay was immunoSEQ multiplex PCR. The table includes roughly 400,000 clones, about 88% detected once. The sequencing sample was made of PBMCs or T cells enriched from blood (not recorded which). These receptors were taken from a woman between 18 and 29 years old who had been exposed to COVID-19.

The chain is built from TRBV7-9 and TRBJ1-1; 9 nucleotides line up with TRBD1. CDR3 length: 15 amino acids. Germline lookup yields CDR1 SEHNR and CDR2 FQNEAQ (reference sequence). Unmatched junction bases numbered 6, after V lost 1 base and J lost 6 bases. The CDR3 protein is CASSLVGTGHAEAFF. CDR3 DNA: TGTGCCAGCAGCTTAGTCGGGACAGGGCATGCTGAAGCTTTCTTT.

This rearrangement joins TRBV6-5 to TRBJ1-3, with TRBD1 matching over 8 bases. The V gene end was trimmed by 2 bases and the J gene end by 3 bases; junction bases not matched to a gene: 6. CDR1 is MNHEY and CDR2 is SVGAGI in the germline V gene. CDR3 size: 16 residues. The CDR3 bases are TGTGCCAGCAGTTACGCCCAGGGGGCGCGTGGAAACACCATATATTTT. This sequence encodes CASSYAQGARGNTIYF.

The rearrangement uses TRBV6-1 and TRBJ1-2; 10 bases are a match to TRBD1. The J segment lost 4 bases and the V segment lost 4 bases, leaving 6 bases of the junction unmatched. Germline V CDR1 and CDR2: MNHNS, SASEGT. The length of the CDR3 is 15 residues. DNA of the CDR3: TGTGCCAGCAGTGCGGGACAGGGGCTCTCCTATGGCTACACCTTC. Translation gives CASSAGQGLSYGYTF.

This clone was seen once. The V gene is TRBV27, the J gene TRBJ2-2; 9 bases line up with TRBD1. Germline lookup yields CDR1 MNHEY and CDR2 SMNVEV (reference sequence). V was clipped by 4 bases and J by 7 bases; unmatched bases: 13. This CDR3 spans 17 amino acids. CDR3 sequence: CASSWDRVGFRHGELFF. CDR3 sequence (DNA): TGTGCCAGCAGTTGGGACAGGGTGGGTTTCCGACACGGGGAGCTGTTTTTT.

The rearrangement uses TRBV11-2 and TRBJ1-2; the match to TRBD1 covers 7 bases. From germline, CDR1 is SGHAT and CDR2 FQNNGV. The trim removed 1 base at V and 0 bases at J, leaving 2 bases unmatched. This CDR3 has 15 amino acids. The CDR3 is CASSLGRGPNYGYTF. CDR3 coding DNA: TGTGCCAGCAGCTTAGGGAGGGGGCCTAACTATGGCTACACCTTC.

The chain uses TRBV19 and TRBJ1-5; no clear D gene. The CDR3 consists of 15 residues. Trimming left V 1 base short and J 4 bases short, with 11 bases between. CDR1 is LNHDA and CDR2 is SQIVND in the germline V gene (reference sequence). The chain's CDR3 is CASSIARSNNQPQHF. The CDR3 DNA sequence: TGTGCCAGTAGTATAGCCCGGTCCAATAATCAGCCCCAGCATTTT. The variable domain in full, with the rest retrieved from reference TRBV19 and TRBJ1-5, is DGGITQSPKYLFRKEGQNVTLSCEQNLNHDAMYWYRQDPGQGLRLIYYSQIVNDFQKGDIAEGYSVSREKKESFPLTVTSAQKNPTAFYLCASSIARSNNQPQHFGDGTRLSIL.

This clone was seen more than once but under ten times. The CDR3 nucleotides read TGTGCCAGCAGTTTAGTCTATCCTAGTAGCCATGAGCAGTTCTTC. Residues: CASSLVYPSSHEQFF. The J gene is TRBJ2-1, the V gene TRBV27; D unclear. With 2 bases removed from V and 8 bases from J, the gap between germline ends came to 16 bases. This CDR3 has 15 amino acids. Per germline, CDR1 MNHEY and CDR2 SMNVEV (reference sequence).

The table lists this clone with a few counts. The chain couples TRBV4-2 to TRBJ1-3; 7 bases match TRBD1. There are 20 residues in the CDR3. The trim removed 3 bases at V and 4 bases at J, leaving 21 bases unmatched. Germline lookup yields CDR1 LGHNA and CDR2 YNFKEQ. The CDR3 DNA is TGTGCCAGCAGCCAGAGTATACTAGGGGGCCCAACCGCGGAGGGAAACACCATATATTTT. Amino acid sequence: CASSQSILGGPTAEGNTIYF.

V gene TRBV19 combines with J gene TRBJ2-7; D possibly corresponds to TRBD2 (5 bases). Trimming pared 2 bases from V and 3 bases from J, leaving 14 bases between. Per germline, CDR1 LNHDA and CDR2 SQIVND (reference sequence). The CDR3 is made up of 15 amino acids. CDR3 loop: CASSISPPADYEQYF. CDR3 nucleotides: TGTGCCAGTAGTATATCCCCCCCAGCGGACTACGAGCAGTACTTC.

This clone has only a few counts. In DNA form, the CDR3 reads TGCGCCAGCAGCCAAGAGGGGATTGGGGCAGGGGGAGGCTATGGCTACACCTTC. This translates into CASSQEGIGAGGGYGYTF. The rearrangement joins TRBV4-1 to TRBJ1-2, with 7 positions matching TRBD1. CDR1 is MGHRA and CDR2 is YSYEKL in the germline V gene. The V gene end was trimmed by 0 bases and the J gene end by 4 bases; junction bases not matched to a gene: 14. The CDR3 length is 18 residues.

V gene TRBV9 combines with J gene TRBJ1-2, with D unresolved. CDR1 SGDLS and CDR2 YYNGEE come from the germline V gene. V was clipped by 0 bases and J by 4 bases, with 10 bases between them. The CDR3 runs 14 residues. CDR3 loop: CASSVGAESYGYTF. CDR3 coding DNA: TGTGCCAGCAGCGTAGGGGCTGAGAGCTATGGCTACACCTTC.

The genes are TRBV24-1 and TRBJ1-2; D is ambiguous. V was clipped by 1 base and J by 6 bases, with 14 bases between them. The V gene's germline CDR1 is KGHDR and CDR2 SFDVKD. The CDR3 runs to 15 residues. CDR3 sequence: CATSDFVSEENGYTF. The CDR3, as DNA: TGTGCCACCAGTGATTTTGTATCAGAGGAAAATGGCTACACCTTC.

The chain combines TRBV2 with TRBJ1-6, with a weak D call TRBD1 (6 bases). The germline CDR1 and CDR2 sequences are SNHLY and FYNNEI. V lost 6 bases to trimming and J lost 5 bases, with 11 bases between them. The CDR3 sequence is 14 residues long. CDR3 sequence (DNA): TGTGCCAGCAGGCCGGGACACCATAATTCACCCCTCCACTTT. This codes for CASRPGHHNSPLHF.

This clone was detected once. The chain employs TRBV5-1 and TRBJ2-7; possible D gene TRBD2, 5 bases. This CDR3 contains 14 residues. Germline values: CDR1 SGHRS, CDR2 YFSETQ. V was trimmed by 2 bases and J by 2 bases, leaving 11 bases between them. The CDR3: CASSFSWGAYEQYF. Written as DNA, the CDR3 is TGCGCCAGCAGCTTCTCCTGGGGAGCCTACGAGCAGTACTTC.

The chain has TRBV11-2 and TRBJ2-7; the D gene is possibly TRBD2 (6 bases). This CDR3 is built from 14 residues. Trimming removed 7 bases at V and 7 bases at J, with 20 bases between. Germline CDR1 reads SGHAT; CDR2 reads FQNNGV. CDR3 coding DNA: TGTGCCAGCACCCCAGGGCGCGGGACGGGGGAGCAGTACTTC. Residues: CASTPGRGTGEQYF.

V is TRBV5-1 and J is TRBJ2-1, with D possibly being TRBD1 (6 bases). CDR1 is SGHRS, CDR2 YFSETQ, per germline. The CDR3 is made up of 17 amino acids. Between the trimmed V and J ends, which lost 2 bases and 6 bases, there was a span of 21 bases. Written as DNA, the CDR3 is TGCGCCAGCAGCTTAGGGCACAGGGACCTAACCTCCAATGAGCAGTTCTTC. Translated: CASSLGHRDLTSNEQFF. Full variable domain (rest looked up from reference TRBV5-1 and TRBJ2-1): KAGVTQTPRYLIKTRGQQVTLSCSPISGHRSVSWYQQTPGQGLQFLFEYFSETQRNKGNFPGRFSGRQFSNSRSEMNVSTLELGDSALYLCASSLGHRDLTSNEQFFGPGTRLTVL.

This clone was found a few times. The chain employs TRBV5-1 and TRBJ2-7, with D tentatively TRBD2 (5 bases). The V end lost 0 bases, the J end lost 3 bases, and 10 bases lay between the germline ends. This CDR3 is built from 14 residues. Germline V lookup: CDR1 SGHRS, CDR2 YFSETQ. The CDR3 bases are TGCGCCAGCAGCTTGGTTGTGGGAGTCTACGAGCAGTACTTC. Translating it yields CASSLVVGVYEQYF.

The chain joins TRBV10-1 to TRBJ1-1; 7 bases line up with TRBD1. The germline CDR1 and CDR2 sequences are WNHNN and SYGVQD (reference sequence). Trimming took 2 bases from V and 3 from J; bases not matched to a gene: 6. The CDR3 has 15 residues. DNA of the CDR3: TGCGCCAGCAGTGAGACTGGACAGGTTCACACTGAAGCTTTCTTT. The encoded protein is CASSETGQVHTEAFF.

The chain couples TRBV27 to TRBJ1-1, with 8 bases matching TRBD1. The ends lost 6 bases at V and 4 bases at J; junction bases unmatched: 7. CDR1 and CDR2 (germline): MNHEY, SMNVEV (reference sequence). The CDR3 length is 14 residues. The CDR3 reads CASRPGGEGTEAFF. CDR3 bases: TGTGCCAGCAGGCCAGGGGGCGAAGGCACTGAAGCTTTCTTT.

At least ten counts were recorded for this clone. This chain links TRBV3-1 (or the pseudogene TRBV3-2) with TRBJ2-7, with D hard to call. The CDR3 contains 11 residues. The V and J ends lost 4 bases and 6 bases respectively, with 7 bases between them. Germline values: CDR1 LGHDT, CDR2 YNNKEL (reference sequence). CDR3 nucleotides: TGTGCCAGCAGCCTGCTCGGCGAGCAGTACTTC. The encoded protein is CASSLLGEQYF.

J is TRBJ2-7 and V is TRBV5-1, with D possibly TRBD1 on 6 matching bases. The CDR3 has 15 amino acids. CDR1 is SGHRS and CDR2 is YFSETQ in the germline V gene. The V and J ends lost 0 bases and 4 bases respectively, with 14 bases between them. The chain's CDR3 is CASSLEAGAKYEQYF. The CDR3 DNA is TGCGCCAGCAGCTTGGAGGCAGGGGCGAAATACGAGCAGTACTTC.

The genes are TRBV4-1 and TRBJ2-7; 11 positions agree with TRBD1. With 1 base clipped from V and 2 bases from J, the junction kept 10 bases outside the gene matches. The germline V gene has CDR1 MGHRA and CDR2 YSYEKL. The CDR3 consists of 18 residues. The CDR3 DNA is TGCGCCAGCAGCCAAGGGATAGGACAGGGGGCTTTCGCCTACGAGCAGTACTTC. This sequence encodes CASSQGIGQGAFAYEQYF.

The chain has TRBV28 and TRBJ1-2; 9 bases match TRBD1. After removal of 0 bases from V and 4 bases from J, the junction contained 15 bases not matched to a gene. CDR3 length: 19 amino acids. Germline loops: CDR1 MDHEN, CDR2 SYDVKM. This CDR3 is CASSLWQGQGKKNPYGYTF. CDR3 bases: TGTGCCAGCAGTTTATGGCAGGGACAGGGCAAGAAGAATCCCTATGGCTACACCTTC.

The chain carries TRBV27 and TRBJ2-7; TRBD2 aligns across 8 bases. Trimming at V came to 6 bases and at J to 1 base, leaving 14 bases not matched to a gene. This CDR3 has 17 amino acids. From germline, CDR1 is MNHEY and CDR2 SMNVEV (reference sequence). The CDR3 protein is CASRDSRAGVISYEQYF. As DNA, the CDR3 is TGTGCCAGCAGAGACTCTAGAGCGGGAGTGATTTCCTACGAGCAGTACTTC.

This clone appeared a few times. The rearrangement joins TRBV29-1 to TRBJ2-1; D is perhaps TRBD2 (5 bases). This CDR3 contains 14 residues. V gave up 5 bases and J gave up 7 bases, with 18 bases separating them. The germline CDR1 and CDR2 sequences are SQVTM and ANQGSEA. CDR3 bases: TGCAGCGTTTTTAGCGAGTCGGCTTCTAATGAGCAGTTCTTC. This gives the protein CSVFSESASNEQFF.

The chain couples TRBV10-3 to TRBJ1-6; 7 bases agree with TRBD1. The CDR3 is 14 amino acids. Germline assignment: CDR1 ENHRY and CDR2 SYGVKD. J lost 7 bases, V lost 3 bases, and 3 bases had no gene match. CDR3 amino acids: CAISDKGANSPLHF. The CDR3 region has the DNA TGTGCCATCAGTGATAAGGGGGCCAATTCACCCCTCCACTTT.

CDR3 in DNA: TGTGCCAGCAGCTTAGGGGGACAGTGGACCTACGAGCAGTACTTC. Its protein product is CASSLGGQWTYEQYF. This chain connects TRBV11-2 to TRBJ2-7, with 7 bases that match TRBD1. V shed 1 base, J shed 2 bases, and the junction held 5 bases outside the gene matches. Germline V gives CDR1 SGHAT, CDR2 FQNNGV. The CDR3 length is 15 residues.

This sequence joins TRBV4-3 and TRBJ2-1; 7 bases line up with TRBD1. The CDR3 extends over 16 amino acids. The V gene end was trimmed by 0 bases and the J gene end by 3 bases; junction bases not matched to a gene: 5. Germline V lookup: CDR1 LGHNA, CDR2 YSLEER. This CDR3 is CASSQEPGTVYNEQFF. Here the CDR3 DNA reads TGCGCCAGCAGCCAAGAACCCGGGACAGTCTACAATGAGCAGTTCTTC.

The V gene is TRBV4-1, the J gene TRBJ2-3; TRBD2 aligns across 11 bases. Germline V gene data show CDR1 as MGHRA and CDR2 as YSYEKL. The CDR3 runs to 16 residues. Germline trimming cut 4 bases from V and 3 bases from J; bases unmatched to any gene: 6. The CDR3 protein is CASSLLGTSGTDTQYF. The CDR3 DNA follows: TGCGCCAGCAGCCTCCTCGGGACTAGCGGAACAGATACGCAGTATTTT.

The J gene is TRBJ1-5, the V gene TRBV18; weak D call: TRBD1 (5 bases). Trimming pared 3 bases from V and 1 base from J, leaving 10 bases between. Germline CDR1 KGHSH, CDR2 LQKENI. This CDR3 spans 15 amino acids. The CDR3 region is CASSPVQGSNQPQHF. In nucleotides, the CDR3 is TGTGCCAGCTCACCGGTTCAGGGAAGCAATCAGCCCCAGCATTTT.

The chain employs TRBV7-9 and TRBJ1-4; D is unclear. CDR1 and CDR2 from the germline V gene are SEHNR and FQNEAQ (reference sequence). CDR3 length: 15 amino acids. Trimming took 2 bases from V and 10 from J, leaving 17 bases between them. The DNA of the CDR3 is TGTGCCAGCAGCTTATTGCCAGTTTCCCCGGGAAAACTGTTTTTT. Protein sequence: CASSLLPVSPGKLFF.

This sequence joins TRBV6-2 or TRBV6-3 and TRBJ2-5, with TRBD2 matching over 8 bases. J was trimmed by 2 bases and V by 2 bases; bases with no gene match: 10. Germline loops: CDR1 MNHEY, CDR2 SVGEGT. There are 17 residues in the CDR3. The DNA of the CDR3 is TGTGCCAGCAGTTACCAGCGGGGGAGCCCAGGGCAAGAGACCCAGTACTTC. Protein sequence: CASSYQRGSPGQETQYF.